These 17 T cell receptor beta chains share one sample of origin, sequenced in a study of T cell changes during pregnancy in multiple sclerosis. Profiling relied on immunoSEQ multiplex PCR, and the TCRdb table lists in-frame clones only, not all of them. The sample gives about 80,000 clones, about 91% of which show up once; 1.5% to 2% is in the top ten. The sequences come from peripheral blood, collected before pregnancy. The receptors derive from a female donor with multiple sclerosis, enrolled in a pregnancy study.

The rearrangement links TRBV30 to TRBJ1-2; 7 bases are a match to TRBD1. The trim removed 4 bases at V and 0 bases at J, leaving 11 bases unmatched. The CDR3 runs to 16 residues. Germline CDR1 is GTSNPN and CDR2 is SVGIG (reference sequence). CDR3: CAWTGQVAITNYGYTF. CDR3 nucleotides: TGTGCCTGGACCGGACAGGTAGCCATTACTAACTATGGCTACACCTTC.

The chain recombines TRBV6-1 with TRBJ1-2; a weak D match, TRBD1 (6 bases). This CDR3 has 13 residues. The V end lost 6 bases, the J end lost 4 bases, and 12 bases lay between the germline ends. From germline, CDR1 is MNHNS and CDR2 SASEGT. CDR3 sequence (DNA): TGTGCCAGCAGGGAAACAGGGCTCTATGGCTACACCTTC. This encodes CASRETGLYGYTF.

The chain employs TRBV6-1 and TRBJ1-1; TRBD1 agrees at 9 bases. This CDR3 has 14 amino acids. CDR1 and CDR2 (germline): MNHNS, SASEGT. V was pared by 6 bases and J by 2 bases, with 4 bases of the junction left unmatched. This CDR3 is CASSLQGANTEAFF. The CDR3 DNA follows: TGTGCCAGCAGCCTACAGGGGGCCAACACTGAAGCTTTCTTT.

In DNA form, the CDR3 reads TGTGCCAGCAGCACCGGACAGGACACAGATACGCAGTATTTT. This sequence encodes CASSTGQDTDTQYF. The chain combines TRBV9 with TRBJ2-3; 7 nucleotides align to TRBD1. From germline, CDR1 is SGDLS and CDR2 YYNGEE. Unmatched junction bases numbered 4, after V lost 4 bases and J lost 2 bases. The CDR3 loop spans 14 amino acids.

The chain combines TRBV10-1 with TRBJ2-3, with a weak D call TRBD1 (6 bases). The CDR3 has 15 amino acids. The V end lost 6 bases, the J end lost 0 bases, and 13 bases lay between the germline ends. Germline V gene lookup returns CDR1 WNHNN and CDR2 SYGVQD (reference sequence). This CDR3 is CASSQGRTSTDTQYF. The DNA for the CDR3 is TGCGCCAGCAGCCAGGGGCGGACCAGCACAGATACGCAGTATTTT.

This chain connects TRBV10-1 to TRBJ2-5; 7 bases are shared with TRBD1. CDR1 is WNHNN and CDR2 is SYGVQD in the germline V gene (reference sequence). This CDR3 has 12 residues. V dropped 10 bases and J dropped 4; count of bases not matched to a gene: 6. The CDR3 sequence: CATAGGRETQYF. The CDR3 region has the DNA TGCGCCACCGCAGGGGGTAGAGAGACCCAGTACTTC.

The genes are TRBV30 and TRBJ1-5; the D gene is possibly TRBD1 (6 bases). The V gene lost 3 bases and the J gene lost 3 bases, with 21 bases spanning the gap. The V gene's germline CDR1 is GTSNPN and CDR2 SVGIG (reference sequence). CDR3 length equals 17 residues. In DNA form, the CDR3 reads TGTGCCTGGAGCGACCGACTAAGGGGGACCCACAATCAGCCCCAGCATTTT. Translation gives CAWSDRLRGTHNQPQHF. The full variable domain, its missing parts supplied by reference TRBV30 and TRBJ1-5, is SQTIHQWPATLVQPVGSPLSLECTVEGTSNPNLYWYRQAAGRGLQLLFYSVGIGQISSEVPQNLSASRPQDRQFILSSKKLLLSDSGFYLCAWSDRLRGTHNQPQHFGDGTRLSIL.

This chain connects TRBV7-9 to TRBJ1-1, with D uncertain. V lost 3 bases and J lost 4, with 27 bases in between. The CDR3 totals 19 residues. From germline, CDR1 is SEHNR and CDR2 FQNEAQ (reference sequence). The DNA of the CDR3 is TGTGCCAGCAGCTTTCGATCGGAGGTTTCTTTCGGGGTGGGCACTGAAGCTTTCTTT. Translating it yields CASSFRSEVSFGVGTEAFF.

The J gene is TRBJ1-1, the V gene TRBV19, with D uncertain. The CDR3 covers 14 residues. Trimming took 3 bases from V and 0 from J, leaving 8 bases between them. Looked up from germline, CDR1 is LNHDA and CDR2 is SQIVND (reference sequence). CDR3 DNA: TGTGCCAGTAGTATCCTAGAGTTGAACACTGAAGCTTTCTTT. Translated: CASSILELNTEAFF.

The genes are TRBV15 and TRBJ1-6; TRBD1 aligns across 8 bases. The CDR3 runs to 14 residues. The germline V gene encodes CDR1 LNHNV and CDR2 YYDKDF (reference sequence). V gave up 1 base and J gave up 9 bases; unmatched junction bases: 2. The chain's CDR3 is CATSRGDRGSPLHF. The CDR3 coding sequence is TGTGCCACCAGCAGAGGTGACAGGGGTTCACCCCTCCACTTT.

CDR3: CASSPGPSPAETQYF. In DNA form, the CDR3 reads TGCGCCAGCAGCCCAGGGCCCTCACCCGCGGAGACCCAGTACTTC. The J gene is TRBJ2-5, the V gene TRBV5-1; D possibly corresponds to TRBD1 (5 bases). Trimming cost V 4 bases and J 5 bases, with 18 bases left between them. The CDR3 covers 15 residues. Germline CDR1 SGHRS, CDR2 YFSETQ.

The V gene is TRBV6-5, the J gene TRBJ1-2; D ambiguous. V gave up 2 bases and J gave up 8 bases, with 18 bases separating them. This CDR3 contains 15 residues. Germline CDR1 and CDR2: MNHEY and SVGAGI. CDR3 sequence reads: CASSYLPIPPRGYTF. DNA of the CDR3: TGTGCCAGCAGTTACCTACCCATACCTCCACGCGGCTACACCTTC.

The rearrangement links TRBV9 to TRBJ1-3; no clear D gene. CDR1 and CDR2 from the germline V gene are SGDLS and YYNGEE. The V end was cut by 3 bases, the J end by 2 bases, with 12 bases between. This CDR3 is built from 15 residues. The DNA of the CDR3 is TGTGCCAGCAGCGCGGGAGGTCTACCTGGAAACACCATATATTTT. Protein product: CASSAGGLPGNTIYF.

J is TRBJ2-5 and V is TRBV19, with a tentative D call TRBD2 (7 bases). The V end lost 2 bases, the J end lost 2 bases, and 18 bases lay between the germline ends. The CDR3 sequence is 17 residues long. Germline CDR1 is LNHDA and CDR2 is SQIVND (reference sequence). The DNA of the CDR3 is TGTGCCAGTAGTATAAATCGCGGGGGCACCCTGCAAGAGACCCAGTACTTC. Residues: CASSINRGGTLQETQYF.

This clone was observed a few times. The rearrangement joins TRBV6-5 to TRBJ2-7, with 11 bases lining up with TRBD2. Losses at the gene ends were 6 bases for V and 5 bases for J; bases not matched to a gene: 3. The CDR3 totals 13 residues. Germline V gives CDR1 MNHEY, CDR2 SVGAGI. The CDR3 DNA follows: TGTGCCAGCAGGAGGGGACTAGCGGACGAGCAGTACTTC. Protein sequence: CASRRGLADEQYF.

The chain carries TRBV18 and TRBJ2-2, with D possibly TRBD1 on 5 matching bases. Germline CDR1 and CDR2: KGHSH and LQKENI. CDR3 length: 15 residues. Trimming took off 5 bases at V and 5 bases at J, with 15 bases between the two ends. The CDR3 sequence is CASSSRQLETGELFF. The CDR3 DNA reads TGTGCCAGCTCATCCCGACAGTTAGAGACCGGGGAGCTGTTTTTT. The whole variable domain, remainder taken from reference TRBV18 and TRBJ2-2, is NAGVMQNPRHLVRRRGQEARLRCSPMKGHSHVYWYRQLPEEGLKFMVYLQKENIIDESGMPKERFSAEFPKEGPSILRIQQVVRGDSAAYFCASSSRQLETGELFFGEGSRLTVL.

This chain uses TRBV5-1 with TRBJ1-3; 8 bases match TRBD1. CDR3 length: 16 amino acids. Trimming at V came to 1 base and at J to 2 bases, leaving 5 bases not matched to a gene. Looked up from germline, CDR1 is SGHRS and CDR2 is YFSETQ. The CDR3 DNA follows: TGCGCCAGCAGCTTGCAAGACAGGGGCACTGGAAACACCATATATTTT. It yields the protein CASSLQDRGTGNTIYF. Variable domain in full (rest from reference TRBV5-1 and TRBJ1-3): KAGVTQTPRYLIKTRGQQVTLSCSPISGHRSVSWYQQTPGQGLQFLFEYFSETQRNKGNFPGRFSGRQFSNSRSEMNVSTLELGDSALYLCASSLQDRGTGNTIYFGEGSWLTVV.